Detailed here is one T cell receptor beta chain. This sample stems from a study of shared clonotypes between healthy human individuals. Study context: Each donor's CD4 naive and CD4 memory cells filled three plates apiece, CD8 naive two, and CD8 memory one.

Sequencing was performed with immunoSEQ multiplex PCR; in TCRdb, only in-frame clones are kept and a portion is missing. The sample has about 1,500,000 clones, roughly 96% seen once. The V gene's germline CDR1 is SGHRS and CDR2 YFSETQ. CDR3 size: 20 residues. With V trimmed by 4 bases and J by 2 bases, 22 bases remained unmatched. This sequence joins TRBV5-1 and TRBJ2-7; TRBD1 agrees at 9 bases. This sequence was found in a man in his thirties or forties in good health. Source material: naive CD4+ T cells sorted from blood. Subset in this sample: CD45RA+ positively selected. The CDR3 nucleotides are TGCGCCAGCAGCAAGGATTTTGACAGGGGGACTGTACTGTACCCCTACGAGCAGTACTTC. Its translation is CASSKDFDRGTVLYPYEQYF. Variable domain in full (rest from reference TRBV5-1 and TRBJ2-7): KAGVTQTPRYLIKTRGQQVTLSCSPISGHRSVSWYQQTPGQGLQFLFEYFSETQRNKGNFPGRFSGRQFSNSRSEMNVSTLELGDSALYLCASSKDFDRGTVLYPYEQYFGPGTRLTVT.